The sequence of this TCR beta chain was determined in a study of CD8 T cell repertoires and HIV-1 epitope variants. This clone has a single count. The antigen remains undetermined. Sequencing used immunoSEQ multiplex PCR; TCRdb keeps in-frame clones, though not all of them. The sample gives about 7,300 clones, around 60% of which show up once; approximately 42% is in the top ten. Germline values: CDR1 MNHEY, CDR2 SVGAGI. There are 13 residues in the CDR3. The V and J ends lost 4 bases and 3 bases respectively, with 9 bases between them. V and J are TRBV6-5 and TRBJ1-2; no reliable D call. The clonotype comes from a male donor with HIV. Sequencing was carried out using cultured CD8+ T cells derived from PBMCs. CDR3 in DNA: TGTGCCAGCAGTTTCCGTGGGGACTATGGCTACACCTTC. It specifies CASSFRGDYGYTF.